This T cell receptor (beta chain) stems from a study of T cell repertoires in ileal Crohn's disease. General observations from the study: Clonality above 26.8% at surgery always came with endoscopic recurrence. Compared with CD4 T cells, sorted CD8 cells carried more expanded clones.

TCRdb keeps only in-frame clones here, not all; method: immunoSEQ multiplex PCR. Of roughly 6,600 clones listed, almost 95% are singletons. V lost 6 bases, J lost 4 bases, and 15 bases lay in between. The CDR3 sequence is 14 residues long. The germline CDR1 and CDR2 sequences are SNHLY and FYNNEI. Notes on this clone: Antigen unknown.

The receptor was isolated from an adult with Crohn's disease. This rearrangement joins TRBV2 to TRBJ1-1; perhaps TRBD1 as D (5 bases). The sequencing sample was made of ileal tissue. This CDR3 is CASRGPQGSTEAFF. CDR3 sequence (DNA): TGTGCCAGCAGGGGCCCCCAGGGATCCACTGAAGCTTTCTTT.